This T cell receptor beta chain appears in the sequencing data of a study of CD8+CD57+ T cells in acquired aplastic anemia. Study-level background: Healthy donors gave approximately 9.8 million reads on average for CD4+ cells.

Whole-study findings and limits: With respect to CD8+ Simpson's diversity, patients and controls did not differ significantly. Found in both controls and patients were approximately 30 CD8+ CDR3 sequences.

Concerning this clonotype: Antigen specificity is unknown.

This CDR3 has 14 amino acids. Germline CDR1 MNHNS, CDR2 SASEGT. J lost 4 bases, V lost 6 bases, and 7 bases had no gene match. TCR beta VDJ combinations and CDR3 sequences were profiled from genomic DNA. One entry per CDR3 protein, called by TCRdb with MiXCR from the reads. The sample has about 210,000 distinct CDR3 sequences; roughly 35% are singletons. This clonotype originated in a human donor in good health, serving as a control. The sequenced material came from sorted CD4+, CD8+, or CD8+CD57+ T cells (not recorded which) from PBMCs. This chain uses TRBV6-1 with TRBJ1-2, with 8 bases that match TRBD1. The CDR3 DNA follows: TGTGCCAGCAGCCAGAGGACAGGGTCCTATGGCTACACCTTC. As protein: CASSQRTGSYGYTF.